The clone carrying this T cell receptor beta chain has more than one count but fewer than ten. What it binds is unknown. This specimen belongs to a study of Graves' ophthalmopathy and Graves' hyperthyroidism. Ophthalmopathy cases showed moderate-to-severe activity, scoring CAS ≥3 and NOSPECS ≥4, with duration under 3 months. In this cohort, patients with other autoimmune diseases, uncontrolled infections, pregnancy or lactation were excluded. RNA transcripts provided the template for amplifying TCR beta CDR3 regions. First-round RT-PCR with HTBI primers preceded a second-round multiplex PCR. MiXCR was run by TCRdb on the multiplex PCR reads, yielding one entry per CDR3 protein. The sample yields some 750,000 distinct CDR3 sequences, approximately 40% seen once. The study, taken as a whole, reports: Sensitivity reached approximately 88% and specificity 81.08% for a 13-signature model separating ophthalmopathy from stable hyperthyroidism.

Trimming left V 1 base short and J 6 bases short, with 10 bases between. The CDR3 has 15 residues. Germline CDR1 is SEHNR and CDR2 is FQNEAQ (reference sequence). The rearrangement joins TRBV7-9 to TRBJ1-6; D is possibly TRBD1 (6 bases). The sample was peripheral blood. The clonotype comes from an adult man with Graves' ophthalmopathy. The CDR3 DNA reads TGTGCCAGCAGCTTAGACAGGGATCTTAATTCACCCCTCCACTTT. It codes for CASSLDRDLNSPLHF.